In its sample, the clone carrying this T cell receptor beta chain was seen once. Its antigen is undetermined. Primers used in a second PCR of about 6 to 11 cycles were a sample-barcoded 5' primer and a J-beta primer mix. MiXCR was run by TCRdb on the 5' RACE reads, yielding one entry per CDR3 protein. The sample contains fewer than 1,000,000 distinct CDR3 sequences, 40% to 50% of which appear only once. These data come from a study of blood T cells in healthy people across ages. In the study overall: There was about one barcoded beta molecule captured by template switching per two T cells. General study results and limits: Nothing was known about donor CMV status, and this possibly confounded expanded clonotype changes. Calculation of diversity from one million T cells yielded estimates considered to be underestimates.

This CDR3 is 15 amino acids long. V dropped 0 bases and J dropped 5; count of bases not matched to a gene: 5. The germline gives CDR1 SGHTA, CDR2 FQGNSA. V and J are TRBV7-2 and TRBJ2-3, with 7 bases matching TRBD1. Sequencing used blood. This clonotype originated in a man aged 55 to 69 in good health. CDR3 sequence: CASSLATGSGDTQYF. The CDR3 DNA reads TGTGCCAGCAGCTTAGCGACAGGGTCTGGAGATACGCAGTATTTT.